The clone carrying this TCR beta chain was observed a single time. What it binds is not known. V was clipped by 1 base and J by 1 base, with 4 bases between them. The CDR3 covers 13 residues. Germline V gives CDR1 LNHDA, CDR2 SQIVND (reference sequence). These data are taken from a study of memory CD4+ T cells and cytomegalovirus serostatus. Study-wide results and limits: The CMV-associated TCR signature appears largely within the CD4+ memory repertoire. CMV serostatus prediction reached median AUC approximately 0.95, or 0.91 with US-trained model.

The table came from immunoSEQ multiplex PCR; TCRdb's copy has only in-frame clones and leaves some out. The table has about 92,000 clones, 75% to 90% seen once; the top ten hold approximately 4%. The sort gate was single viable CD3+CD4+CD8-CD45RO+ cells for memory CD4+ T cells. CMV serostatus came from serum IgG against pp150, pp28, p38, p52. After thawing, CD4+ T cells were positively selected. The sequenced material came from memory CD4+ T cells from blood. The chain links TRBV19 to TRBJ1-1; D gene ambiguous. The sequence was collected from an adult in good health and CMV-seropositive. DNA of the CDR3: TGTGCCAGTAGTATAGGGAAGAACACTGAAGCTTTCTTT. Encoded protein: CASSIGKNTEAFF.